This T cell receptor beta chain was profiled in a study of blood T cell repertoires in COVID-19. The CDR3 contains 14 residues. Germline assignment: CDR1 GTSNPN and CDR2 SVGIG (reference sequence). Trimming stripped 4 bases from V and 2 bases from J, with 15 bases between. In the original analysis: Researchers report that nucleated cell counts were estimated from reference gene primer amplification. TCRdb's table, derived via immunoSEQ multiplex PCR, lists solely in-frame clones and lacks some. That table gives V, J and clone size, and the DNA gave D and trimming. The sample has 300,000 to 450,000 clones; about 90% are singletons. Participants came from about two dozen US areas, aged roughly 18 to 89 years. Each recovered donor of Cohort 3 presented with two negative PCRs, clearance, or symptom resolution.

The chain is built from TRBV30 and TRBJ2-7; D is perhaps TRBD2 (6 bases). This TCR derives from a man aged 25-45 years who had recovered from COVID-19. Specimen: PBMCs or T cells enriched from blood (not recorded which). CDR3 nucleotide sequence: TGTGCCTGGACTAATGGACTATCTACCTACGAGCAGTACTTC. It encodes CAWTNGLSTYEQYF.